What follows are 15 T cell receptor beta chains derived from one specimen sequenced in a study of shared clonotypes between healthy human individuals. Sequencing used immunoSEQ multiplex PCR; TCRdb keeps in-frame clones, though not all of them. The repertoire holds 470,000 or so clones, with over 70% as singletons. The material sequenced was PBMCs. Receptors originate from a middle-aged woman in good health. Some clones in this sample may be carry-over from other donors' samples.

The rearrangement links TRBV6-1 to TRBJ1-2, with D tentatively TRBD1 (5 bases). Germline-derived CDR1 and CDR2 are MNHNS and SASEGT. V lost 3 bases, J lost 2 bases, and 13 bases lay in between. The CDR3 is 15 amino acids. The CDR3 protein is CASSEGPLTNYGYTF. The CDR3 region has the DNA TGTGCCAGCAGTGAGGGACCGCTAACAAACTATGGCTACACCTTC.

J is TRBJ1-1 and V is TRBV5-1, with 9 bases matching TRBD1. Germline V gene sequence: CDR1 SGHRS, CDR2 YFSETQ. V lost 4 bases, J lost 7 bases, and 5 bases stayed unmatched. This CDR3 is built from 13 residues. The CDR3 sequence is CASSPGQGIEAFF. In DNA, the CDR3 is TGCGCCAGCAGCCCAGGACAGGGGATTGAAGCTTTCTTT.

The chain joins TRBV27 to TRBJ2-6; D unclear. Germline loops: CDR1 MNHEY, CDR2 SMNVEV (reference sequence). This CDR3 is built from 12 residues. Trimming removed 9 bases at V and 0 bases at J, with 3 bases between. The CDR3 spells CARVSGANVLTF. The CDR3 region has the DNA TGTGCCAGGGTCTCTGGGGCCAACGTCCTGACTTTC.

At least ten counts were recorded for this clone. At the DNA level, this CDR3 is encoded by other sequences in the same sample as well. The chain uses TRBV20-1 and TRBJ2-5; D gene ambiguous. TRBJ2-7 matches the DNA end more closely, so the J call is doubtful. Germline CDR1 and CDR2: DFQATT and SNEGSKA (reference sequence). This CDR3 comprises 10 residues. CDR3 in DNA: TGCAGTGCCTTAGGGTACGAGCAGTACTTC. Protein product: CSALGYEQYF.

This chain connects TRBV4-3 to TRBJ2-1, with 9 positions matching TRBD1. Germline CDR1 reads LGHNA; CDR2 reads YSLEER. The CDR3 sequence is 15 residues long. With 4 bases clipped from V and 2 bases from J, the junction kept 3 bases outside the gene matches. Here the CDR3 DNA reads TGCGCCAGCAGCCTGACAGGGGGGACCTACAATGAGCAGTTCTTC. Encoded protein: CASSLTGGTYNEQFF.

The chain uses TRBV6-6 and TRBJ1-5, with D unresolved. Germline CDR1 MNHNY, CDR2 SVGAGI (reference sequence). The V and J ends lost 2 bases and 0 bases respectively, with 8 bases between them. The CDR3 is made up of 15 amino acids. Written as DNA, the CDR3 is TGTGCCAGCAGTTACAGAGGGTATAGCAATCAGCCCCAGCATTTT. Protein: CASSYRGYSNQPQHF.

The rearrangement links TRBV21-1 to TRBJ2-7; the table's D call, TRBD2, has no DNA check behind it. TRBV21-1 is recorded as a pseudogene. The CDR3 sequence is 16 residues long. This chain's CDR3 is CASSNLPSGLPYEQYF. For the CDR3, the DNA is TGTGCCAGCAGCAATTTACCTAGCGGGCTTCCCTACGAGCAGTACTTC.

The V call is TRBV6-5, the J call TRBJ1-1, with a weak D call TRBD1 (6 bases). The CDR3 covers 15 residues. V was trimmed by 6 bases and J by 1 base, leaving 15 bases between them. From germline, CDR1 is MNHEY and CDR2 SVGAGI. The CDR3 is CASRVGGRTNTEAFF. The CDR3 DNA sequence: TGTGCCAGCAGGGTTGGGGGCCGTACGAACACTGAAGCTTTCTTT.

The chain employs TRBV2 and TRBJ1-2; possibly TRBD1 for D (6 bases). This CDR3 has 15 amino acids. Germline CDR1 SNHLY, CDR2 FYNNEI. The germline V and J ends were trimmed by 4 bases and 4 bases, with 16 bases remaining between them. The CDR3 nucleotides are TGTGCCAGCAGTGGAGGAGGACAGTCTTTCTATGGCTACACCTTC. This codes for CASSGGGQSFYGYTF.

CDR3 sequence (DNA): TGTGCCAGCAGCGCAACCAGGGAAGGCTACGAGCAGTACTTC. It yields the protein CASSATREGYEQYF. The J gene is TRBJ2-7, the V gene TRBV11-3, with D maybe TRBD1 (5 bases). V gave up 5 bases and J gave up 3 bases, with 14 bases separating them. This CDR3 region has 14 residues. In germline, CDR1 is SGHNT, CDR2 YENEEA.

There are many counts of this clone. At one end, the junction sequence differs from germline, possibly due to a read error. Other nucleotide sequences in the sample specify the same CDR3. The rearrangement joins TRBV7-7 to TRBJ2-3, with 8 bases matching TRBD1. Germline V gene data show CDR1 as SSHAT and CDR2 as FNYEAQ (reference sequence). The CDR3 has 13 residues. CDR3 sequence: CASSWDRSDTQYF. The CDR3, as DNA: TGTGCTAGCAGCTGGGACAGGTCAGATACGCAGTATTTT. Variable domain in full (rest from reference TRBV7-7 and TRBJ2-3): GAGVSQSPRYKVTKRGQDVTLRCDPISSHATLYWYQQALGQGPEFLTYFNYEAQPDKSGLPSDRFSAERPEGSISTLTIQRTEQRDSAMYRCASSWDRSDTQYFGPGTRLTVL.

The V call is TRBV28, the J call TRBJ2-1; D might be TRBD1 (6 bases). CDR3 length equals 18 residues. The V end lost 3 bases, the J end lost 0 bases, and 18 bases lay between the germline ends. CDR1 and CDR2 from the germline V gene are MDHEN and SYDVKM. The chain's CDR3 is CASSLFASQGFSYNEQFF. The CDR3, as DNA: TGTGCCAGCAGTTTGTTCGCCTCACAGGGATTCTCCTACAATGAGCAGTTCTTC. The full variable domain, completed using reference TRBV28 and TRBJ2-1, is DVKVTQSSRYLVKRTGEKVFLECVQDMDHENMFWYRQDPGLGLRLIYFSYDVKMKEKGDIPEGYSVSREKKERFSLILESASTNQTSMYLCASSLFASQGFSYNEQFFGPGTRLTVL.

The CDR3 region has the DNA TGCAGCGGGGGGACAGCCTCCTACGAGCAGTACTTC. Amino acid sequence: CSGGTASYEQYF. V is TRBV29-1 and J is TRBJ2-7, with 7 bases lining up with TRBD1. CDR1 SQVTM and CDR2 ANQGSEA come from the germline V gene. The CDR3 consists of 12 residues. V shed 7 bases and J 0 bases; nucleotides not matched to a gene: 3.

The chain links TRBV19 to TRBJ1-5; D gene unclear. The CDR3 contains 13 residues. Germline V lookup: CDR1 LNHDA, CDR2 SQIVND (reference sequence). Trimming cost V 4 bases and J 6 bases, with 10 bases left between them. The CDR3 region has the DNA TGTGCCAGTAGTACCCAGTCGGTTCAGCCCCAGCATTTT. It yields the protein CASSTQSVQPQHF.

The rearrangement joins TRBV19 to TRBJ2-7; 10 bases are a match to TRBD2. The germline gives CDR1 LNHDA, CDR2 SQIVND (reference sequence). V shed 4 bases and J 7 bases; nucleotides not matched to a gene: 10. There are 15 residues in the CDR3. The CDR3 coding sequence is TGTGCCAGTAGTAACACCGGGACTAGCGATAAAGAGCAGTACTTC. Protein sequence: CASSNTGTSDKEQYF.